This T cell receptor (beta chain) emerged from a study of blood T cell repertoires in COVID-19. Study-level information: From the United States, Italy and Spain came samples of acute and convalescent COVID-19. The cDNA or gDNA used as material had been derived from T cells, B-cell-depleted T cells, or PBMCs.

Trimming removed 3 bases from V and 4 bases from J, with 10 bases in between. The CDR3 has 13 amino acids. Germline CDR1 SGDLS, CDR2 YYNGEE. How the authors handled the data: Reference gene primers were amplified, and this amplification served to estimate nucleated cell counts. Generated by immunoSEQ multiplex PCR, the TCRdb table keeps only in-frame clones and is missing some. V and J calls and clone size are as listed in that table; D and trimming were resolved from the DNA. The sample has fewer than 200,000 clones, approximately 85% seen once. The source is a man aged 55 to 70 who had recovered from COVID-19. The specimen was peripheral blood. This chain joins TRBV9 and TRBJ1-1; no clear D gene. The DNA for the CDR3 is TGTGCCAGCAGCGCCGGAGGGTTCACTGAAGCTTTCTTT. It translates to CASSAGGFTEAFF.